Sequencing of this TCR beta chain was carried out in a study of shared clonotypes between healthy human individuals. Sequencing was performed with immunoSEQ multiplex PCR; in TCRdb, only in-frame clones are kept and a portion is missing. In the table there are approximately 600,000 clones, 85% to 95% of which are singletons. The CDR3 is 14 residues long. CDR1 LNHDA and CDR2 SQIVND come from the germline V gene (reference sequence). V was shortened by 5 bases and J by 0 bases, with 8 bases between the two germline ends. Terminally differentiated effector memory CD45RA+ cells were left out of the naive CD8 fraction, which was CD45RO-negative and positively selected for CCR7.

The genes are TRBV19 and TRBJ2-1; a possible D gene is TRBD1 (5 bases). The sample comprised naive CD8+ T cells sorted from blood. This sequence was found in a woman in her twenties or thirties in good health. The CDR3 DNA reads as TGTGCCAGTAGTTACAGGAGCTCCTACAATGAGCAGTTCTTC. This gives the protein CASSYRSSYNEQFF.